Shown below are 22 T cell receptor beta chains from a single sample sequenced in a study of cytotoxic CD8 clonotypes in ibrutinib-treated CLL. The repertoire was sequenced with immunoSEQ multiplex PCR; TCRdb's copy has only in-frame clones and lacks some. The profile shows just over 200,000 clones, approximately 79% of them singletons. Sequencing used PBMCs, obtained after 12 months of ibrutinib treatment. The receptors shown here come from a human donor with chronic lymphocytic leukemia.

The V gene is TRBV7-9, the J gene TRBJ2-1, with D perhaps matching TRBD1 or TRBD2 (7 bases each). The CDR3 runs 12 residues. The V gene's germline CDR1 is SEHNR and CDR2 FQNEAQ (reference sequence). Trimming stripped 5 bases from V and 10 bases from J, with 12 bases between. The CDR3 DNA reads as TGTGCCAGCAGCCTGGGAGGGGGCGAGCAGTTCTTC. It codes for CASSLGGGEQFF.

This chain uses TRBV11-2 with TRBJ2-1; 12 nucleotides match TRBD2. Germline V gene sequence: CDR1 SGHAT, CDR2 FQNNGV. The CDR3 consists of 15 residues. V lost 4 bases and J lost 7; bases outside the gene matches: 5. This CDR3 reads CASSSGLAGKNEQFF. CDR3 nucleotide sequence: TGTGCCAGCAGCTCGGGACTAGCGGGTAAGAATGAGCAGTTCTTC. The full variable domain, with the rest looked up from reference TRBV11-2 and TRBJ2-1, is EAGVAQSPRYKIIEKRQSVAFWCNPISGHATLYWYQQILGQGPKLLIQFQNNGVVDDSQLPKDRFSAERLKGVDSTLKIQPAKLEDSAVYLCASSSGLAGKNEQFFGPGTRLTVL.

This clone was seen a few times. V usage is TRBV6-5 and J usage is TRBJ2-2; TRBD1 agrees at 9 bases. Losses at the gene ends were 2 bases for V and 5 bases for J; bases not matched to a gene: 3. The germline V gene encodes CDR1 MNHEY and CDR2 SVGAGI. This CDR3 has 15 residues. The CDR3 protein is CASSYRTGVTGELFF. CDR3 sequence (DNA): TGTGCCAGCAGTTACCGGACAGGGGTTACCGGGGAGCTGTTTTTT.

The V and J genes are TRBV7-3 and TRBJ2-6; 7 positions match TRBD1. CDR3 length: 20 residues. Germline assignment: CDR1 SGHTA and CDR2 FQGTGA. V shed 1 base, J shed 0 bases, and the junction held 12 bases outside the gene matches. CDR3 bases: TGTGCCAGCAGCTTAAGCCTGGGTGGGACAGCGAGCTCTGGGGCCAACGTCCTGACTTTC. This sequence encodes CASSLSLGGTASSGANVLTF.

The chain joins TRBV4-1 to TRBJ2-7, with unresolved D. Germline V gives CDR1 MGHRA, CDR2 YSYEKL. The CDR3 is 13 amino acids. Trimming took 1 base from V and 3 from J, leaving 7 bases between them. CDR3 amino acids: CASSQVGNYEQYF. The CDR3 DNA follows: TGCGCCAGCAGCCAAGTAGGTAACTACGAGCAGTACTTC.

DNA for the CDR3: TGTGCCAGCAGCTCTCTAGCGGGGCCAAAGGACAATGAGCAGTTCTTC. It translates to CASSSLAGPKDNEQFF. This chain joins TRBV7-8 and TRBJ2-1; TRBD2 agrees at 9 bases. Per germline, CDR1 SGHVS and CDR2 FQNEAQ. This CDR3 has 16 residues. Trimming at V came to 4 bases and at J to 5 bases, leaving 9 bases not matched to a gene.

This clone has just a few counts. The rearrangement joins TRBV6-5 to TRBJ2-1, with D perhaps given as TRBD1 or TRBD2 (5 bases each). Germline V gives CDR1 MNHEY, CDR2 SVGAGI. V was clipped by 6 bases and J by 3 bases, with 15 bases between them. The CDR3 has 15 amino acids. The CDR3 sequence: CASRPTRDHYNEQFF. The CDR3 DNA reads TGTGCCAGCAGACCCACCAGGGACCACTACAATGAGCAGTTCTTC.

The J gene is TRBJ2-3, the V gene TRBV6-5, with D hard to call. The CDR3 sequence is 11 residues long. The germline CDR1 and CDR2 sequences are MNHEY and SVGAGI. The V end was cut by 6 bases, the J end by 3 bases, with 4 bases between. The CDR3 region has the DNA TGTGCCAGCAGGAAGACAGATACGCAGTATTTT. Translating gives CASRKTDTQYF.

The rearrangement uses TRBV5-4 and TRBJ2-7; D is ambiguous. Trimming cost V 5 bases and J 5 bases, with 11 bases left between them. Looked up from germline, CDR1 is SGHNT and CDR2 is YYREEE (reference sequence). The CDR3 sequence is 12 residues long. The DNA for the CDR3 is TGTGCCAGCAGGAAGAGAGGCAACGAGCAGTACTTC. Its translation is CASRKRGNEQYF.

V is TRBV4-2 and J is TRBJ2-3; D is ambiguous. Germline V gives CDR1 LGHNA, CDR2 YNFKEQ. Trimming cost V 3 bases and J 4 bases, with 2 bases left between them. The CDR3 consists of 11 residues. The CDR3 region has the DNA TGTGCCAGCAGCCACTCAGATACGCAGTATTTT. It translates to CASSHSDTQYF.

The gene calls are TRBV30 and TRBJ2-5; 8 bases align to TRBD1. CDR1 and CDR2 (germline): GTSNPN, SVGIG (reference sequence). The CDR3 is 15 residues long. V was clipped by 0 bases and J by 2 bases; unmatched bases: 5. The CDR3 here is CAWSVGQVLQETQYF. CDR3 DNA: TGTGCCTGGAGTGTGGGACAGGTATTACAAGAGACCCAGTACTTC.

The chain combines TRBV19 with TRBJ1-1; TRBD1 agrees at 8 bases. CDR1 is LNHDA, CDR2 SQIVND, per germline (reference sequence). V lost 1 base to trimming and J lost 1 base; unmatched junction nucleotides: 5. The CDR3 is 16 residues long. CDR3 in amino acids: CASSIGTGIQNTEAFF. The DNA for the CDR3 is TGTGCCAGTAGTATAGGGACAGGGATCCAGAACACTGAAGCTTTCTTT.

The table lists this clone with a count of one. V is TRBV10-1 and J is TRBJ2-4, with D unclear. Germline-derived CDR1 and CDR2 are WNHNN and SYGVQD (reference sequence). Deletions cut 6 bases from V and 1 base from J, with 16 bases between. The CDR3 has 16 residues. The CDR3: CASRVLEAWAKNIQYF. In DNA, the CDR3 is TGCGCCAGCAGAGTTCTGGAAGCTTGGGCCAAAAACATTCAGTACTTC.

The CDR3, as DNA: TGTGCCTGGAGTGAGGGGAGGCAGTGGGGCGATGAGCAGTTCTTC. Translation: CAWSEGRQWGDEQFF. The J gene is TRBJ2-1, the V gene TRBV30; possibly TRBD2 for D (6 bases). The V end was cut by 1 base, the J end by 8 bases, with 18 bases between. There are 15 residues in the CDR3. Germline loops: CDR1 GTSNPN, CDR2 SVGIG (reference sequence).

The chain links TRBV7-6 to TRBJ2-3; D unclear. Trimming shortened V by 0 bases and J by 7 bases, and 11 bases separated the two germline ends. The CDR3 totals 14 residues. Germline CDR1 SGHVS, CDR2 FNYEAQ. The CDR3 loop is CASSLAIGFHTQYF. The CDR3 nucleotides read TGTGCCAGCAGCTTAGCGATAGGCTTCCATACGCAGTATTTT. Full variable domain (rest looked up from reference TRBV7-6 and TRBJ2-3): GAGVSQSPRYKVTKRGQDVALRCDPISGHVSLYWYRQALGQGPEFLTYFNYEAQQDKSGLPNDRFSAERPEGSISTLTIQRTEQRDSAMYRCASSLAIGFHTQYFGPGTRLTVL.

This clone was counted between two and nine times. The gene calls are TRBV27 and TRBJ1-3; D is unresolved. The ends were cut back, 6 bases at V and 0 bases at J, with 9 bases in the middle. The length of the CDR3 is 14 residues. Per the germline V gene, CDR1 is MNHEY and CDR2 is SMNVEV (reference sequence). DNA for the CDR3: TGTGCCAGCAGCTCCGGAGTCTCTGGAAACACCATATATTTT. Translation gives CASSSGVSGNTIYF.

This chain uses TRBV5-4 with TRBJ1-2; no definite D call. The CDR3 runs to 14 residues. V dropped 0 bases and J dropped 3 bases, with 9 bases sitting between them. Germline assignment: CDR1 SGHNT and CDR2 YYREEE (reference sequence). The CDR3 loop reads CASSLDTFDYGYTF. The CDR3 DNA sequence: TGTGCCAGCAGCTTGGACACCTTTGACTATGGCTACACCTTC.

The V call is TRBV27, the J call TRBJ2-3; 8 bases align to TRBD1. Germline loops: CDR1 MNHEY, CDR2 SMNVEV (reference sequence). J was trimmed by 0 bases and V by 5 bases; bases with no gene match: 7. The CDR3 spans 16 residues. The chain's CDR3 is CASSPWDRSSTDTQYF. The CDR3 coding sequence is TGTGCCAGCAGTCCCTGGGACAGGTCTAGCACAGATACGCAGTATTTT.

The V call is TRBV18, the J call TRBJ2-1; 9 bases match TRBD1. CDR3 length: 16 residues. V lost 6 bases, J lost 0 bases, and 6 bases stayed unmatched. Germline CDR1 reads KGHSH; CDR2 reads LQKENI. In nucleotides, the CDR3 is TGTGCCAGCTCGGACGGGACAGGGAGCTCCTACAATGAGCAGTTCTTC. As protein: CASSDGTGSSYNEQFF.

The chain combines TRBV9 with TRBJ2-5; TRBD1 agrees at 7 bases. J gave up 12 bases and V 0 bases, and 5 bases lay outside the gene matches. Germline CDR1 SGDLS, CDR2 YYNGEE. The CDR3 runs 12 residues. CDR3 in DNA: TGTGCCAGCAGCGTAGGTACAGGGGTTAAGTACTTC. Its translation: CASSVGTGVKYF.

V and J are TRBV5-6 and TRBJ1-2, with D uncertain. The ends were cut back, 0 bases at V and 0 bases at J, with 9 bases in the middle. Germline-derived CDR1 and CDR2 are SGHDT and YYEEEE. The CDR3 contains 15 residues. CDR3 residues: CASSLVQRTNYGYTF. The CDR3 DNA reads TGTGCCAGCAGCTTGGTACAGCGGACTAACTATGGCTACACCTTC.

The genes are TRBV19 and TRBJ1-5; no reliable D call. This CDR3 spans 16 amino acids. Germline loops: CDR1 LNHDA, CDR2 SQIVND (reference sequence). Trimming removed 5 bases from V and 0 bases from J, with 14 bases in between. CDR3 loop: CASSSSGTFSNQPQHF. CDR3 DNA: TGTGCCAGTAGTTCTTCAGGAACCTTTAGCAATCAGCCCCAGCATTTT.